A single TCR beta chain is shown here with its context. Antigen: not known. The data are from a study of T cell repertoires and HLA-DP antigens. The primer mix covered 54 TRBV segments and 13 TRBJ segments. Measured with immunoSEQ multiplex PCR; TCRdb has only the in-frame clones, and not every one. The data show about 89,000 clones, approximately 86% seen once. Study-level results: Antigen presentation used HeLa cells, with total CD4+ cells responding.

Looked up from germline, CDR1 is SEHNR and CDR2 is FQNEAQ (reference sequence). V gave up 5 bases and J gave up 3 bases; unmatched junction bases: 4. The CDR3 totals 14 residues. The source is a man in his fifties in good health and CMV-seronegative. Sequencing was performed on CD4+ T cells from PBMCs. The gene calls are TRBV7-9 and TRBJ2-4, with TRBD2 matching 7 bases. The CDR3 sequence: CASSVGGGKNIQYF. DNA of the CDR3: TGTGCCAGCAGCGTGGGCGGGGGCAAAAACATTCAGTACTTC.